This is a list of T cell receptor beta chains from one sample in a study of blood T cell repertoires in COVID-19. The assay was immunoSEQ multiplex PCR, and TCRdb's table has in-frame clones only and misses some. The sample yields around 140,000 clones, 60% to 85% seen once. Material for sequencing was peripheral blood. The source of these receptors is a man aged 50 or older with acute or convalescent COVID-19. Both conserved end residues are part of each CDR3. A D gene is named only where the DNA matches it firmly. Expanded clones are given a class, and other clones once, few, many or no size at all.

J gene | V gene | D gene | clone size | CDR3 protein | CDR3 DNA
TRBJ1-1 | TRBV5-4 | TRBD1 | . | CASSNDRVGTEAFF | TGTGCCAGCAGCAACGACAGGGTGGGGACTGAAGCTTTCTTT
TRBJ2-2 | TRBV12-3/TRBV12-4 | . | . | CASTPGGELFF | TGTGCCAGCACCCCGGGCGGGGAGCTGTTTTTT
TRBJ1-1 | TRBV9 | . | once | CASRGRGEAFF | TGTGCCAGCAGGGGAAGGGGTGAAGCTTTCTTT
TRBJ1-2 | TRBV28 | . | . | CASKTGLYGYTF | TGTGCCAGCAAAACAGGCCTCTATGGCTACACCTTC
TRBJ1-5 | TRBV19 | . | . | CASSIGQIQPQHF | TGTGCCAGTAGTATCGGACAGATCCAGCCCCAGCATTTT
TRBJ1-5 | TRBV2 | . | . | CASKFTDRRQPQHF | TGTGCCAGCAAATTTACGGACAGAAGACAGCCCCAGCATTTT
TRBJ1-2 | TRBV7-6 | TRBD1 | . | CASSPGTGSFYGYTF | TGTGCCAGCAGCCCAGGGACAGGATCCTTCTATGGCTACACCTTC
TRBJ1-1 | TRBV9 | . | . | CASSVQSANTEAFF | TGTGCCAGCAGCGTACAGTCCGCGAACACTGAAGCTTTCTTT
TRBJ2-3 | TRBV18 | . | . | CASSLRADPTDTQYF | TGTGCCAGCTCCCTGAGGGCTGACCCAACAGATACGCAGTATTTT
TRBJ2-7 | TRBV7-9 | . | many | CASSTRGSGTYEQYF | TGTGCCAGCAGCACCAGAGGTTCAGGGACCTACGAGCAGTACTTC
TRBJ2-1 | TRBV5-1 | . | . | CASSPAGIINEQFF | TGCGCCAGCAGCCCGGCGGGTATTATTAATGAGCAGTTCTTC
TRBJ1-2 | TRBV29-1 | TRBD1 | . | CSVDRASYGYTF | TGCAGCGTGGACAGGGCCTCCTATGGCTACACCTTC
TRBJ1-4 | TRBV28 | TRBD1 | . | CASSLEGTGGEKLFF | TGTGCCAGCAGTTTAGAGGGGACAGGCGGGGAAAAACTGTTTTTT
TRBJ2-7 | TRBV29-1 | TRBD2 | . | CSVVASGGTIFYEQYF | TGCAGCGTTGTGGCTAGCGGGGGGACAATATTCTACGAGCAGTACTTC
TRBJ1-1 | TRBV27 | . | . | CASSLEWGVTEAFF | TGTGCCAGCAGTTTAGAGTGGGGGGTCACTGAAGCTTTCTTT
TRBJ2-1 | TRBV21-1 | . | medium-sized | CASTGTSGGFNEQFF | TGTGCCAGCACCGGGACTAGCGGGGGGTTTAATGAGCAGTTCTTC
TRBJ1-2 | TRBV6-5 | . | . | CASSHSELPNYGYTF | TGTGCCAGCAGTCATTCAGAACTACCGAACTATGGCTACACCTTC
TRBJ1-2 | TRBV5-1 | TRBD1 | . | CASSLDPLDRASKFYGYTF | TGCGCCAGCAGCTTGGACCCCTTGGACAGGGCCTCGAAATTTTATGGCTACACCTTC
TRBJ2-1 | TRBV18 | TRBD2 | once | CASSPGLAGGPRAFYEQFF | TGTGCCAGCTCACCGGGACTAGCGGGGGGGCCGAGAGCTTTCTATGAGCAGTTCTTC
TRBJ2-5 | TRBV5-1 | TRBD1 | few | CASRRTGDETQYF | TGCGCCAGCAGGAGGACAGGGGATGAGACCCAGTACTTC
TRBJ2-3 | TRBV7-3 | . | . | CASSPRREDTQYF | TGTGCCAGCAGTCCCCGCAGGGAAGATACGCAGTATTTT
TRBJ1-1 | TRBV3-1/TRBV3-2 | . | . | CASSQDPGVGRATEAFF | TGTGCCAGCAGCCAAGATCCCGGGGTTGGGCGGGCCACTGAAGCTTTCTTT
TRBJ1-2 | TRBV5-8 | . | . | CASSLLVLAVYGYTF | TGTGCCAGCAGCCTCCTCGTTTTGGCCGTCTATGGCTACACCTTC
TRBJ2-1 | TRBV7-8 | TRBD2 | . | CASRPGGNEQFF | TGTGCCAGCCGGCCGGGAGGGAATGAGCAGTTCTTC
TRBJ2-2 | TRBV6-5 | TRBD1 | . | CASRGTGTTGELFF | TGTGCCAGCAGGGGGACAGGGACCACCGGGGAGCTGTTTTTT
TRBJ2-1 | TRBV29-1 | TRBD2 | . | CSGSSGGALNEQFF | TGCAGCGGATCTAGCGGGGGGGCCCTTAATGAGCAGTTCTTC
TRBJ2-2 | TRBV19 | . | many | CASSTYRTTNTGELFF | TGTGCCAGTAGTACCTATCGGACTACGAACACCGGGGAGCTGTTTTTT
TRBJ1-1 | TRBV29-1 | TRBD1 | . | CSADRVWTEAFF | TGCAGCGCCGACAGGGTTTGGACTGAAGCTTTCTTT